This T cell receptor beta chain was recovered during a study of blood T cell repertoires in COVID-19. Across the study: PBMCs, B-cell-depleted T cells, or T cells provided the cDNA or gDNA that made up the material.

With V trimmed by 2 bases and J by 2 bases, 4 bases remained unmatched. This CDR3 is 15 amino acids long. Germline loops: CDR1 SGHRS, CDR2 YFSETQ. Original methodology: Quantification of nucleated cells was approximated via reference gene primer amplification. Repertoires were generated with immunoSEQ multiplex PCR, while TCRdb's copy carries only in-frame clones and drops some. Clonal size and the V and J genes are those of that table, whereas D and trimming came from the DNA. The sample holds 120,000 to 150,000 clones, roughly 84% seen once. The J gene is TRBJ2-3, the V gene TRBV5-1; 8 nucleotides agree with TRBD1. Sequenced material: PBMCs or T cells enriched from blood (not recorded which). This receptor was taken from a woman aged 50 to 65 who had been exposed to COVID-19. CDR3 coding DNA: TGCGCCAGCAGCTTCAGACAGGGGACCACAGATACGCAGTATTTT. Translated: CASSFRQGTTDTQYF.